This TCR beta chain was retrieved from a study of cytomegalovirus exposure and HLA in healthy donors. Concerning this clone itself: Its antigen is not identified.

This PCR relied on a set of 60 Vbeta primers and 13 Jbeta primers. Clones were read by immunoSEQ multiplex PCR, and TCRdb kept only the in-frame ones, dropping some. The sample holds about 200,000 clones, more than 75% seen once. Study results and limitations: It was in a later analysis that TCR association rates were seen to vary by HLA locus, highest for DRB1 and lowest for HLA-C.

From germline, CDR1 is MGHRA and CDR2 YSYEKL. V shed 4 bases, J shed 5 bases, and the junction held 8 bases outside the gene matches. CDR3 length: 17 amino acids. The TCR sequence derives from a male donor in good health and CMV-seronegative. Sequencing was carried out using PBMCs. This rearrangement joins TRBV4-1 to TRBJ2-5; the match to TRBD2 covers 15 bases. The CDR3 coding sequence is TGCGCCAGCAGCCCCGGACTAGCGGGAGGGCCCTTGGAGACCCAGTACTTC. Its protein product is CASSPGLAGGPLETQYF.